The rows below give T cell receptor beta chains drawn from one sample of a study of cytomegalovirus exposure and HLA in healthy donors. The assay was immunoSEQ multiplex PCR, and TCRdb's table has in-frame clones only and misses some. This table has about 77,000 clones, around 78% appearing once. Sequenced sample: PBMCs. The receptors originated from a man between 35 and 55 years old in good health and CMV-seronegative. The CDR3 runs from the conserved cysteine through the conserved F or W. A D gene is named only where the DNA matches it firmly. Rows may omit the clone size; those that give it use once, few, many or a size class.

j_call v_call d_call clone_size cdr3_length cdr3_nt cdr3_aa
TRBJ2-7 TRBV11-3 TRBD1 - 15 TGTGCCAGCAGCCAAGGACAGGGAGGTGGGTACGAGCAGTACTTC CASSQGQGGGYEQYF
TRBJ2-7 TRBV7-3 TRBD1 - 14 TGTGCCAGCAGCCCTGGACAGGGAACCTACGAGCAGTACTTC CASSPGQGTYEQYF
TRBJ1-2 TRBV6-5 - - 15 TGTGCCAGCAGCAACCACTACAGGGCCGACTATGGCTACACCTTC CASSNHYRADYGYTF
TRBJ2-1 TRBV7-2 - - 14 TGTGCCAGCAGCCGACAAACTAGGTACAATGAGCAGTTCTTC CASSRQTRYNEQFF
TRBJ2-3 TRBV6-1 TRBD1 - 15 TGTGCCAGCAGTGGATACAGGGGAAGGACAGATACGCAGTATTTT CASSGYRGRTDTQYF
TRBJ2-7 TRBV5-1 - - 14 TGCGCCAGCAGCCCCGGACAGCTTTCTTACGAGCAGTACTTC CASSPGQLSYEQYF
TRBJ1-3 TRBV5-8 - - 15 TGTGCCAGCACCACGGAGGGTTTCTCTGGAAACACCATATATTTT CASTTEGFSGNTIYF
TRBJ2-5 TRBV4-3 - - 15 TGCGCCAGCAGCCAAGATTGGAGCGACCAAGAGACCCAGTACTTC CASSQDWSDQETQYF
TRBJ1-2 TRBV7-9 - - 15 TGTGCCAGCAGCTTAGTCGCGGAAGCTAACTATGGCTACACCTTC CASSLVAEANYGYTF
TRBJ1-3 TRBV7-2 - few 15 TGTGCCAGCAGCCCTAGTTTGAGCTCTGGAAACACCATATATTTT CASSPSLSSGNTIYF
TRBJ2-3 TRBV7-6 TRBD2 - 15 TGTGCCAGCAGCCCCTTACGGGGGGGCACAGATACGCAGTATTTT CASSPLRGGTDTQYF
TRBJ2-7 TRBV29-1 TRBD1 - 16 TGCAGCGTTGAAGGTAGTCCCCGGGACAGCTCCTACGAGCAGTACTTC CSVEGSPRDSSYEQYF
TRBJ2-2 TRBV9 - - 14 TGTGCCAGCAGCGAACGGACTGGCACCGGGGAGCTGTTTTTT CASSERTGTGELFF
TRBJ1-5 TRBV19 TRBD1 - 15 TGTGCCAGTATTCAGGGGGCTGGTGGCAATCAGCCCCAGCATTTT CASIQGAGGNQPQHF
TRBJ2-2 TRBV7-9 TRBD1 - 16 TGTGCCAGCCTGGCAGGGGGATGGACGAACACCGGGGAGCTGTTTTTT CASLAGGWTNTGELFF
TRBJ1-6 TRBV27 TRBD1 - 13 TGTGCCAGCAGTCAGGGGGTAAACTCACCCCTCCACTTT CASSQGVNSPLHF
TRBJ2-7 TRBV5-1 TRBD2 - 17 TGCGCCAGCAGCTTGTCTATCACCGGGGGGGCAGTATACGAGCAGTACTTC CASSLSITGGAVYEQYF
TRBJ2-7 TRBV10-3 - - 15 TGTGCCATCAGTGAGTCGGAGGGCGCAGGAAGCGAGCAGTACTTC CAISESEGAGSEQYF
TRBJ1-6 TRBV18 TRBD1 - 16 TGTGCCAGCTCACTTGGACAGGGGGCGGGTAATTCACCCCTCCACTTT CASSLGQGAGNSPLHF
TRBJ1-6 TRBV5-1 TRBD1 - 16 TGCGCCAGCACCGCCCGGACAGGGGTCGGAAATTCACCCCTCCACTTT CASTARTGVGNSPLHF
TRBJ2-7 TRBV9 TRBD1 - 15 TGTGCCAGCAGCGATGGGACAGGGTCTACCTACGAGCAGTACTTC CASSDGTGSTYEQYF
TRBJ2-5 TRBV5-4 TRBD1 - 19 TGTGCCAGCAGCTTGGCAGAGACTTGGGACAGGCGCAGACAAGAGACCCAGTACTTC CASSLAETWDRRRQETQYF
TRBJ2-2 TRBV27 TRBD2 - 15 TGTGCCAGCAGTTTGGGAGGGTCGATGGCCGGGGAGCTGTTTTTT CASSLGGSMAGELFF
TRBJ1-4 TRBV6-5 - - 12 TGTGCCAGCGCGGGGCTGGGTGGAAAACTGTTTTTT CASAGLGGKLFF
TRBJ2-5 TRBV14 TRBD2 - 16 TGTGCCAGCAGCCAACTTGGCGGGGGAAACCAAGAGACCCAGTACTTC CASSQLGGGNQETQYF
TRBJ2-5 TRBV4-1 TRBD2 - 17 TGCGCCAGCAGCATAACCCCTCCGACTAGCGGGGACGAGACCCAGTACTTC CASSITPPTSGDETQYF
TRBJ1-2 TRBV6-6 - - 15 TGTGCCAGCAGTAACCGGGACAAATCGGGCTATGGCTACACCTTC CASSNRDKSGYGYTF
TRBJ2-7 TRBV5-1 TRBD1 - 14 TGCGCCAGCAGCATGACAGGGGGAGTCTACGAGCAGTACTTC CASSMTGGVYEQYF
TRBJ1-5 TRBV4-2 TRBD1 - 14 TGTGCCAGCAGCCAGACACAGGGGAACCAGCCCCAGCATTTT CASSQTQGNQPQHF
TRBJ1-6 TRBV7-9 - few 16 TGTGCCAGCAGCTCCGGGGGGGCAGTGAGTAATTCACCCCTCCACTTT CASSSGGAVSNSPLHF
TRBJ1-1 TRBV5-4 TRBD1 - 14 TGTGCCAGCAGTTGGACAGGGAGGGAAACTGAAGCTTTCTTT CASSWTGRETEAFF
TRBJ1-5 TRBV29-1 - - 13 TGCAGCGTTCACCAGGGGTACAATCAGCCCCAGCATTTT CSVHQGYNQPQHF
TRBJ1-1 TRBV6-6 - - 11 TGTGCCAGCACCGTGAACACTGAAGCTTTCTTT CASTVNTEAFF
TRBJ2-5 TRBV9 - - 16 TGTGCCAGCAGCGTAGGGGTGACAGACAGCCAAGAGACCCAGTACTTC CASSVGVTDSQETQYF
TRBJ2-3 TRBV9 - - 14 TGTGCCAGCAGCGTAGAAGGCAGCGCAGATACGCAGTATTTT CASSVEGSADTQYF
TRBJ1-5 TRBV29-1 - - 14 TGCAGCGTTTATGAACAGGGTAGCAATCAGCCCCAGCATTTT CSVYEQGSNQPQHF
TRBJ1-4 TRBV9 TRBD1 - 14 TGTGCCAGCAGTAAAGCAGGGGGTAATGAAAAACTGTTTTTT CASSKAGGNEKLFF
TRBJ1-1 TRBV11-3 - once 15 TGTGCCAGCAGCCCCGGGGGAAATCGGAACACTGAAGCTTTCTTT CASSPGGNRNTEAFF
TRBJ1-1 TRBV5-1 - - 14 TGCGCCAGCAGCTTGGACAGGCGCAACACTGAAGCTTTCTTT CASSLDRRNTEAFF
TRBJ1-1 TRBV7-9 - - 13 TGTTCCAGCAGTACGGTTCTGAACACTGAAGCTTTCTTT CSSSTVLNTEAFF
TRBJ2-3 TRBV4-3 TRBD1 - 16 TGCGCCAGCAGCCTTGGGACAGCTTATAGCACAGATACGCAGTATTTT CASSLGTAYSTDTQYF
TRBJ2-7 TRBV7-2 - - 17 TGTGCCAGCAGCCAACCGCCGGGACAAAGAACATCCTACGAGCAGTACTTC CASSQPPGQRTSYEQYF
TRBJ2-2 TRBV6-5 - few 12 TGTGCCAGCAGCCGGAACACCGGGGAGCTGTTTTTT CASSRNTGELFF